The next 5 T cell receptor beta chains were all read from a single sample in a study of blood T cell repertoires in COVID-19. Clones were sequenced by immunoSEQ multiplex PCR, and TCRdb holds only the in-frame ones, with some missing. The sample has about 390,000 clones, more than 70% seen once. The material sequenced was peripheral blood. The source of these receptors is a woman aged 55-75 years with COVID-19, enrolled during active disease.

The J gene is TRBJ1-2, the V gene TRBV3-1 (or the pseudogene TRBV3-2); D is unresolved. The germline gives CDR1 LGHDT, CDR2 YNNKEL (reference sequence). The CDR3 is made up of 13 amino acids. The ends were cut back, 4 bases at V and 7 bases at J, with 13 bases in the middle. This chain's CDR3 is CASSPVAVAGYTF. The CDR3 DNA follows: TGTGCCAGCAGCCCTGTTGCGGTTGCTGGCTACACCTTC.

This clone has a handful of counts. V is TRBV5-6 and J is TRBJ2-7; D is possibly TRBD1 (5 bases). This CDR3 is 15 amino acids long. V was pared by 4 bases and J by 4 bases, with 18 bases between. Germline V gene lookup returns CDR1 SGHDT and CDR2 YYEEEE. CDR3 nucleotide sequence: TGTGCCAGCAGCAGGGGTCCTCGAGCATTATACGAGCAGTACTTC. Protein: CASSRGPRALYEQYF.

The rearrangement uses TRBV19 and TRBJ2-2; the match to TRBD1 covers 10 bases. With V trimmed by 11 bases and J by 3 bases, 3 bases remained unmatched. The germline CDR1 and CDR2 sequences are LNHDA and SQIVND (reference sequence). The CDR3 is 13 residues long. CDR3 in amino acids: CAGGTGDTGELFF. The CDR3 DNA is TGTGCCGGAGGGACAGGGGACACCGGGGAGCTGTTTTTT.

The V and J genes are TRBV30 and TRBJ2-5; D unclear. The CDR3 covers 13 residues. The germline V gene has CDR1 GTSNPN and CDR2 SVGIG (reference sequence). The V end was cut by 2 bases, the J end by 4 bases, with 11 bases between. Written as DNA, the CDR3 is TGTGCCTGGAGTACCCCCCCGGGAGAGACCCAGTACTTC. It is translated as CAWSTPPGETQYF.

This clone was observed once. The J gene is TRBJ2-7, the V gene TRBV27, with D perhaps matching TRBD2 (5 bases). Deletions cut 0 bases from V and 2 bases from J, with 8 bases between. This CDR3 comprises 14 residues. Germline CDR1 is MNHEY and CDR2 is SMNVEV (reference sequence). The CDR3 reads CASSLSRATYEQYF. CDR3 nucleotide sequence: TGTGCCAGCAGTTTATCGAGGGCCACCTACGAGCAGTACTTC.